These 31 T cell receptor beta chains were sequenced from one sample in a study of T cell clonality in common variable immunodeficiency. Here immunoSEQ multiplex PCR was the method, and the copy in TCRdb shows in-frame clones only, minus some. Listed for the sample are 40,000 to 45,000 clones, none seen a single time. Sequenced material: peripheral blood mononuclear cells. The receptors stem from a person aged 18-70 years in good health.

This clone has a count of ten or more. The missing CDR3 end, 3 residues past where the read stops, is filled in from the germline J gene. The chain has TRBV4-1 and TRBJ1-4; no reliable D call. V gave up 3 bases and J gave up 0 bases, with 11 bases separating them. The CDR3 loop spans 16 amino acids. In germline, CDR1 is MGHRA, CDR2 YSYEKL. CDR3 in amino acids: CASSQTNGATNEKLFF. The sequenced part of the CDR3 DNA is TGCGCCAGCAGCCAGACCAACGGGGCAACTAATGAAAAA.

This clone was recorded many times. The read stops 3 residues short of the end of the CDR3; the missing end is completed from the germline J gene. The chain links TRBV4-2 to TRBJ2-1, with TRBD2 matching over 9 bases. The CDR3 extends over 15 amino acids. Looked up from germline, CDR1 is LGHNA and CDR2 is YNFKEQ. The V and J ends lost 5 bases and 5 bases, in that order; junction bases with no gene match: 7. The sequenced CDR3 bases are TGTGCCAGCAGCACTGAGCGGGGGGCAGACAATGAG. As protein: CASSTERGADNE. The full CDR3 is CASSTERGADNEQFF.

This clone has ten or more counts. The read terminates 3 residues ahead of where the CDR3 ends, so the germline J gene completes it. The chain combines TRBV2 with TRBJ2-1, with a possible D match to TRBD2 (5 bases). The V gene's germline CDR1 is SNHLY and CDR2 FYNNEI. Trimming removed 4 bases from V and 3 bases from J, with 13 bases in between. This CDR3 comprises 15 residues. CDR3 sequence: CASSVGLADYNEQFF. The covered CDR3 bases are TGTGCCAGCAGTGTAGGGCTAGCTGACTACAATGAG.

This clone was found many times. The CDR3 extends 3 residues past the end of the read, so its final part is completed from the germline J gene. The chain links TRBV5-6 to TRBJ1-2, with D maybe TRBD1 (6 bases). The V gene's germline CDR1 is SGHDT and CDR2 YYEEEE. This CDR3 contains 10 residues. The covered CDR3 bases are TGTGCCAGCAGCAGGGACAGC. Encoded protein: CASSRDS. The full CDR3 protein reads CASSRDSYTF.

Details on this clone: The read finishes 3 residues shy of the CDR3 end, and the germline J gene is used to complete it. The genes are TRBV13 and TRBJ2-5; 14 bases are shared with TRBD2. Germline CDR1 PRHDT, CDR2 FYEKMQ (reference sequence). The V and J ends lost 6 bases and 3 bases, in that order; junction bases with no gene match: 9. The CDR3 totals 17 residues. The CDR3 protein is CASSPSPTSGGEETQYF. The CDR3 bases that were read are TGTGCCAGCAGTCCCAGTCCGACTAGCGGGGGGGAAGAGACC.

The table lists this clone with many counts. The sequence runs out 3 residues before the end of the CDR3; the remainder is reconstructed from the germline J gene. This chain links TRBV24-1 with TRBJ1-2; 7 nucleotides agree with TRBD1. The CDR3 runs to 13 residues. CDR1 is KGHDR, CDR2 SFDVKD, per germline. Trimming at V came to 9 bases and at J to 4 bases, leaving 7 bases not matched to a gene. The CDR3 loop is CATSDRQFYGYTF. The part of the CDR3 DNA that was read is TGTGCCACCTCGGACAGGCAATTCTATGGC.

This clone was counted ten times or more. A read error may produce the germline difference seen at one junction end. The CDR3 end falls 3 residues outside the read, so it is completed with the germline J gene. The gene calls are TRBV11-3 and TRBJ2-5; a weak D match, TRBD2 (5 bases). Germline V lookup: CDR1 SGHNT, CDR2 YENEEA. The CDR3 is 13 amino acids. The part of the CDR3 DNA that was read is TGTGCCAGCAGTTTAGAAACTAGGGAGACC. Its translation: CASSLETRET. The entire CDR3 reads CASSLETRETQYF.

This clone was counted ten times or more. From the germline J gene comes the end of the CDR3, since the read stops 3 residues before it. The chain links TRBV4-1 to TRBJ2-5; D is uncertain. Trimming stripped 0 bases from V and 2 bases from J, with 7 bases between. Germline CDR1 MGHRA, CDR2 YSYEKL. CDR3 length: 14 amino acids. The chain's CDR3 is CASSQDIEQETQYF. CDR3 bases read: TGCGCCAGCAGCCAAGATATAGAGCAAGAGACC.

This clone was picked up many times. The read ends 3 residues early relative to the CDR3; the germline J gene fills the gap. The rearrangement joins TRBV19 to TRBJ1-3; the D is unclear. Per germline, CDR1 LNHDA and CDR2 SQIVND (reference sequence). V was cut by 6 bases and J by 0 bases, with 9 bases left in between. The CDR3 length is 14 residues. CDR3: CASSKQHSGNTIYF. CDR3 bases read: TGTGCCAGTAGCAAACAGCACTCTGGAAACACC.

This clone was seen ten or more times. The DNA read from the CDR3 is TGTGCCACCAGAAACTCAGGACAAGAGACC. Translated: CATRNSGQET. The whole CDR3 region reads CATRNSGQETQYF. The gene calls are TRBV15 and TRBJ2-5; no reliable D call. The CDR3 extends 3 residues past the end of the read, so its final part is completed from the germline J gene. Per germline, CDR1 LNHNV and CDR2 YYDKDF (reference sequence). There are 13 residues in the CDR3. V lost 6 bases and J 2 bases, leaving 10 bases between the germline ends.

There are many counts of this clone. The read comes to an end 3 residues before the CDR3 does, leaving the germline J gene to fill in the end. The rearrangement joins TRBV5-5 to TRBJ2-2; D gene unclear. Per the germline V gene, CDR1 is SGHKS and CDR2 is YYEKEE (reference sequence). This CDR3 region has 13 residues. Trimming removed 4 bases at V and 6 bases at J, with 10 bases between. CDR3 DNA (partial): TGTGCCAGCAGCCGAACCGGTGCCGGGGAG. The encoded protein is CASSRTGAGE. The whole CDR3 is CASSRTGAGELFF.

In this sample, this clone turned up many times. Sequencing ends 3 residues short of the CDR3 end; the germline J gene provides the rest. The V and J genes are TRBV13 and TRBJ2-7, with 9 positions matching TRBD1. The CDR3 is 13 amino acids. Germline V CDR1 and CDR2: PRHDT, FYEKMQ (reference sequence). V gave up 5 bases and J gave up 5 bases; unmatched junction bases: 4. CDR3: CASSPRDRDEQYF. The covered CDR3 bases are TGTGCCAGCAGCCCCCGGGACAGGGACGAG.

This clone has at least ten counts. From the germline J gene comes the end of the CDR3, since the read stops 3 residues before it. The genes are TRBV7-2 and TRBJ2-7; D ambiguous. Germline V gene sequence: CDR1 SGHTA, CDR2 FQGNSA. The V end was cut by 3 bases, the J end by 3 bases, with 12 bases between. The CDR3 sequence is 14 residues long. CDR3 in amino acids: CASSFSTHVYEQYF. CDR3 DNA, as far as it was read: TGTGCCAGCAGCTTTTCGACACACGTCTACGAG. The full variable domain, rest sourced from reference TRBV7-2 and TRBJ2-7, is GAGVSQSPSNKVTEKGKDVELRCDPISGHTALYWYRQSLGQGLEFLIYFQGNSAPDKSGLPSDRFSAERTGGSVSTLTIQRTQQEDSAVYLCASSFSTHVYEQYFGPGTRLTVT.

This clone was detected many times. The read stops 3 residues short of the end of the CDR3; the missing end is completed from the germline J gene. This chain connects TRBV6-1 to TRBJ1-4; maybe TRBD1 (6 bases). CDR1 and CDR2 (germline): MNHNS, SASEGT. The ends were cut back, 1 base at V and 8 bases at J, with 14 bases in the middle. The CDR3 has 15 residues. The CDR3 DNA, read in part, is TGTGCCAGCAGTGAAGAGGGGGGGACGTGGGAAAAA. Its protein is CASSEEGGTWEK. The complete CDR3 sequence is CASSEEGGTWEKLFF.

This clone occurred many times. The read ends 3 residues early relative to the CDR3; the germline J gene fills the gap. The chain employs TRBV4-2 and TRBJ1-5; 10 bases are shared with TRBD1. The trim removed 4 bases at V and 4 bases at J, leaving 10 bases unmatched. The CDR3 has 17 residues. Germline CDR1 is LGHNA and CDR2 is YNFKEQ. The part of the CDR3 DNA that was read is TGTGCCAGCAGCCCCTTTACAAGGACAGGGGGAAATCAGCCC. It codes for CASSPFTRTGGNQP. The CDR3, in full, reads CASSPFTRTGGNQPQHF.

The table lists this clone with many counts. The CDR3 extends 3 residues past the end of the read, so its final part is completed from the germline J gene. The V gene is TRBV15, the J gene TRBJ2-5; a possible D gene is TRBD2 (6 bases). Per germline, CDR1 LNHNV and CDR2 YYDKDF (reference sequence). The germline V and J ends were trimmed by 5 bases and 2 bases, with 15 bases remaining between them. The CDR3 is 15 residues long. The CDR3 DNA, read in part, is TGTGCCACCAGCCGAACCCCACTAGCTCAAGAGACC. Its protein is CATSRTPLAQET. The CDR3 in its entirety is CATSRTPLAQETQYF.

At least ten counts were recorded for this clone. The CDR3 end lies 3 residues beyond the end of the read and is filled in from the germline J gene. The chain has TRBV7-3 and TRBJ1-1; TRBD1 is a possible D gene (6 bases). The CDR3 totals 15 residues. V shed 1 base and J shed 1 base, with 10 bases lying between them. The germline CDR1 and CDR2 sequences are SGHTA and FQGTGA. The CDR3 bases that were read are TGTGCCAGCAGCTTAAGGGGGCCTGGGAACACTGAA. Protein sequence: CASSLRGPGNTE. The entire CDR3 protein reads CASSLRGPGNTEAFF.

This clone was recorded many times. The read falls 3 residues short of the CDR3 end, and the missing part is taken from the germline J gene. The rearrangement links TRBV19 to TRBJ2-3; tentatively, D is TRBD1 (5 bases). The V end was cut by 6 bases, the J end by 4 bases, with 17 bases between. The CDR3 runs to 15 residues. Germline CDR1 reads LNHDA; CDR2 reads SQIVND (reference sequence). The CDR3 protein is CASRRWGAQSDTQYF. CDR3 DNA, as far as it was read: TGTGCCAGTAGGAGGTGGGGCGCGCAATCAGATACG.

At least ten counts were recorded for this clone. At one end the junction does not follow the germline gene, possibly because of a read error. The observed sequence ends 3 residues before the CDR3 terminus, with the missing tail filled in from the germline J gene. The V and J genes are TRBV7-7 and TRBJ2-2; D is perhaps TRBD1 (5 bases). Germline CDR1 SSHAT, CDR2 FNYEAQ (reference sequence). CDR3 length: 14 amino acids. The CDR3 sequence: CASSLGQGAGELFF. Incomplete CDR3 DNA: TGTGCTAGCAGCTTAGGTCAAGGGGCCGGGGAG.

This clone was seen ten or more times. The read is 3 residues too short to cover the CDR3 end, so that end is filled in from the germline J gene. The J gene is TRBJ2-3, the V gene TRBV14; TRBD1 matches at 10 bases. Germline V gene data show CDR1 as SGHDN and CDR2 as FVKESK. The junction had 3 bases not matched to a gene; V was cut back by 2 bases and J by 7 bases. The CDR3 is 14 residues long. The sequenced part of the CDR3 DNA is TGTGCCAGCAGCCAACGACAGGGGGCGAATACG. Translating gives CASSQRQGANT. The full CDR3 protein reads CASSQRQGANTQYF.

This clone was recorded at least ten times. Read data end 3 residues before the CDR3 end; the end is taken from the germline J gene. The J gene is TRBJ2-1, the V gene TRBV7-1, with 7 bases fitting TRBD1. TRBV7-1 is an ORF; its function is uncertain. The trim removed 3 bases at V and 2 bases at J, leaving 25 bases unmatched. The CDR3 is made up of 22 amino acids. The CDR3 DNA, read in part, is TGTGCCAGCAGCTCTAATATCCCGTCGATTCATTCCGGGACAGTTCCCTACAATGAG. The encoded protein is CASSSNIPSIHSGTVPYNE. The CDR3 in its entirety is CASSSNIPSIHSGTVPYNEQFF.

This clone was found many times. The read is 3 residues too short to cover the CDR3 end, so that end is filled in from the germline J gene. The chain carries TRBV20-1 and TRBJ1-5; 8 bases match TRBD1. Germline CDR1 reads DFQATT; CDR2 reads SNEGSKA (reference sequence). The CDR3 has 12 residues. V shed 3 bases, J shed 5 bases, and the junction held 0 bases outside the gene matches. The CDR3 protein is CSARTGDQPQHF. The DNA read from the CDR3 is TGCAGTGCTAGGACAGGGGATCAGCCC.

This clone was recorded many times. The CDR3 extends 3 residues past the end of the read, so its final part is completed from the germline J gene. The chain recombines TRBV4-2 with TRBJ1-4; D perhaps matches TRBD1 (5 bases). The germline CDR1 and CDR2 sequences are LGHNA and YNFKEQ. V shed 4 bases and J shed 8 bases, with 17 bases lying between them. The CDR3 contains 15 residues. The CDR3 DNA, read in part, is TGTGCCAGCAGCCCCGGAGGGGCCCTCGGGGAAAAA. Protein product: CASSPGGALGEK. The full CDR3 sequence reads CASSPGGALGEKLFF.

This clone came up many times. The read ends 3 residues early relative to the CDR3; the germline J gene fills the gap. The chain employs TRBV19 and TRBJ1-5, with TRBD1 matching over 9 bases. This CDR3 is 15 amino acids long. Germline CDR1 reads LNHDA; CDR2 reads SQIVND (reference sequence). V shed 5 bases, J shed 3 bases, and the junction held 5 bases outside the gene matches. Partial CDR3 DNA: TGTGCCAGTAGTTTCCGGGACAGGGTCAATCAGCCC. Encoded protein: CASSFRDRVNQP. The CDR3 in its entirety is CASSFRDRVNQPQHF.

This clone was seen at least ten times. This chain's CDR3 is CASSYGGYYNEQFF. The CDR3 DNA, read in part, is TGTGCCAGCAGTTACGGGGGTTACTACAATGAG. This rearrangement joins TRBV28 to TRBJ2-1; weak D call: TRBD2 (6 bases). The read finishes 3 residues shy of the CDR3 end, and the germline J gene is used to complete it. V was cut by 4 bases and J by 3 bases, with 10 bases left in between. CDR1 is MDHEN and CDR2 is SYDVKM in the germline V gene. This CDR3 contains 14 residues. The complete variable domain, with remaining parts taken from reference TRBV28 and TRBJ2-1, reads DVKVTQSSRYLVKRTGEKVFLECVQDMDHENMFWYRQDPGLGLRLIYFSYDVKMKEKGDIPEGYSVSREKKERFSLILESASTNQTSMYLCASSYGGYYNEQFFGPGTRLTVL.

This clone was seen ten or more times. Read data end 3 residues before the CDR3 end; the end is taken from the germline J gene. The V call is TRBV24-1, the J call TRBJ2-1; D call uncertain. V shed 3 bases and J shed 5 bases, with 4 bases lying between them. The CDR3 extends over 12 amino acids. From germline, CDR1 is KGHDR and CDR2 SFDVKD. CDR3 loop: CATSDLDNEQFF. CDR3 DNA (partial): TGTGCCACCAGTGATCTAGACAATGAG.

There are many counts of this clone. The read gets to within 3 residues of the CDR3 end, and the germline J gene fills in the rest. This sequence joins TRBV7-2 and TRBJ2-3; D remains unclear. V was shortened by 5 bases and J by 0 bases, with 12 bases between the two germline ends. Germline loops: CDR1 SGHTA, CDR2 FQGNSA. The CDR3 runs to 15 residues. The sequenced CDR3 bases are TGTGCCAGCAGCGTTCCCCGGTCTAGCACAGATACG. Its protein is CASSVPRSSTDT. The full CDR3 reads CASSVPRSSTDTQYF.

This clone occurred many times. The DNA read from the CDR3 is TGTGCCAGCAGCTCGACAGGGTTGGGTAGCTATGGC. Protein product: CASSSTGLGSYG. The entire CDR3 is CASSSTGLGSYGYTF. This sequence joins TRBV7-9 and TRBJ1-2; the match to TRBD1 covers 7 bases. The read terminates 3 residues ahead of where the CDR3 ends, so the germline J gene completes it. The CDR3 contains 15 residues. The V gene's germline CDR1 is SEHNR and CDR2 FQNEAQ (reference sequence). V lost 4 bases and J lost 4; bases outside the gene matches: 9.

This clone has a count of ten or more. The CDR3 is cut off 3 residues early in the read; its end comes from the germline J gene. The chain links TRBV20-1 to TRBJ1-6, with 8 bases identical to TRBD1. From germline, CDR1 is DFQATT and CDR2 SNEGSKA (reference sequence). CDR3 length: 14 residues. The junction had 6 bases not matched to a gene; V was cut back by 2 bases and J by 9 bases. The CDR3 spells CSARRQGSVSPLHF. The covered CDR3 bases are TGCAGTGCTAGACGACAGGGGTCTGTTTCACCC.

This clone was counted ten times or more. This chain's CDR3 is CASANQGGSTEAFF. CDR3 bases read: TGTGCCAGCGCGAATCAGGGTGGGAGCACTGAA. V and J are TRBV14 and TRBJ1-1, with TRBD1 as a possible D gene (5 bases). The sequenced fragment ends 3 residues before the CDR3 boundary, so the rest is inferred from the germline J gene. The V end was cut by 8 bases, the J end by 4 bases, with 17 bases between. In germline, CDR1 is SGHDN, CDR2 FVKESK. The CDR3 is 14 amino acids.

This clone was detected many times. The read finishes 3 residues shy of the CDR3 end, and the germline J gene is used to complete it. The rearrangement joins TRBV28 to TRBJ2-7; TRBD1 matches 7 bases. CDR3 length: 14 residues. Germline V CDR1 and CDR2: MDHEN, SYDVKM. The V and J ends lost 7 bases and 1 base, in that order; junction bases with no gene match: 7. CDR3 loop: CASTPTGSSYEQYF. The sequenced part of the CDR3 DNA is TGTGCCAGCACCCCGACAGGGTCTTCCTACGAG.